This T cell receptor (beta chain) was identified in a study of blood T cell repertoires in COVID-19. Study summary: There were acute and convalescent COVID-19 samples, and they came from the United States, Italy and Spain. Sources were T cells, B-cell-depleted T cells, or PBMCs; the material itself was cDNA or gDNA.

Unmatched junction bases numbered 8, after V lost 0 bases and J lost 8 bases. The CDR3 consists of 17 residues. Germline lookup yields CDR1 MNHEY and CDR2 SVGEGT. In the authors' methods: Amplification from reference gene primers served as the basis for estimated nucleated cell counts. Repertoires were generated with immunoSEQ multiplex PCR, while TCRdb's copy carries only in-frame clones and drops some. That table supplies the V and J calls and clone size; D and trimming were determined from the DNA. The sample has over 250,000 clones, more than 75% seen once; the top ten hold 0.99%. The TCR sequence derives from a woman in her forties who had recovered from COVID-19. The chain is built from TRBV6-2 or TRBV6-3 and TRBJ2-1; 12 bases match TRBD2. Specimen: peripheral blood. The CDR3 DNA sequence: TGTGCCAGCAGTTACTCGAGGGCTAGCGGGAGGGTCGATGAGCAGTTCTTC. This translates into CASSYSRASGRVDEQFF.